The 32 T cell receptor beta chains below were found in one sample sequenced in a study of spatial heterogeneity in lung cancer. As for time point: sample taken at primary tumor resection. Without sorting, whole RNA was sequenced from tumor, nontumor lung or frozen PBMC. TCRdb reprocessed the 5' RACE reads with MiXCR, giving one entry per CDR3 protein. The table includes about 48,000 distinct CDR3 sequences, roughly 5.2% detected once. Specimen: PBMCs, collected at surgery. The source of these receptors is a male donor with early-stage non-small cell lung cancer.

This clonotype was found a few times. The rearrangement uses TRBV12-3 or TRBV12-4 and TRBJ2-5; D is uncertain. The CDR3 has 13 residues. V dropped 5 bases and J dropped 5 bases, with 12 bases sitting between them. This CDR3 reads CASSHDTMETQYF. CDR3 bases: TGTGCCAGCAGTCATGACACGATGGAGACCCAGTACTTC.

V and J are TRBV18 and TRBJ2-3; no clear D gene. This CDR3 contains 15 residues. The germline V gene encodes CDR1 KGHSH and CDR2 LQKENI. V was clipped by 0 bases and J by 0 bases, with 7 bases between them. This CDR3 reads CASSPPSTSTDTQYF. CDR3 DNA sequence: TGTGCCAGCTCACCACCATCCACGAGCACAGATACGCAGTATTTT.

This clonotype came up many times. This rearrangement joins TRBV20-1 to TRBJ2-7; the D is unclear. This CDR3 region has 11 residues. From germline, CDR1 is DFQATT and CDR2 SNEGSKA (reference sequence). Deletions cut 3 bases from V and 5 bases from J, with 8 bases between. The CDR3 DNA is TGCAGTGCTAGCCGGCAGCACGAGCAGTACTTC. It specifies CSASRQHEQYF.

Concerning this clonotype itself: This may come from a read error, since a much larger clone is one base off. This rearrangement joins TRBV12-3 or TRBV12-4 to TRBJ2-2, with D unclear. The CDR3 contains 12 residues. V dropped 7 bases and J dropped 10 bases, with 13 bases sitting between them. CDR3 protein: CASTLKVEELFF. The CDR3 bases are TGTGCCAGCACCTTGAAGGTCGAGGAGCTGTTTTTT.

The table lists this clonotype with many counts. V is TRBV19 and J is TRBJ1-5; D call uncertain. CDR3 size: 15 residues. The V gene lost 7 bases and the J gene lost 0 bases, with 13 bases spanning the gap. Germline CDR1 and CDR2: LNHDA and SQIVND (reference sequence). CDR3 DNA sequence: TGTGCCAGTACTCAGTGGGCAGTTAGCAATCAGCCCCAGCATTTT. Protein product: CASTQWAVSNQPQHF.

This clonotype was observed at least ten times. This sequence joins TRBV6-2 or TRBV6-3 and TRBJ1-1; D not resolved. Germline V lookup: CDR1 MNHEY, CDR2 SVGEGT. The CDR3 runs 13 residues. V lost 8 bases and J 0 bases, leaving 10 bases between the germline ends. CDR3 DNA: TGTGCCAGCCTTCTCGTCATGAACACTGAAGCTTTCTTT. Amino acids: CASLLVMNTEAFF.

This clonotype was observed many times. The CDR3 nucleotides are TGTGCCAGCACCCTTAGGGGGGCCACAGATACGCAGTATTTT. This codes for CASTLRGATDTQYF. The V call is TRBV28, the J call TRBJ2-3, with D perhaps being TRBD1 or TRBD2 (6 bases each). In germline, CDR1 is MDHEN, CDR2 SYDVKM. V was pared by 7 bases and J by 2 bases, with 13 bases between. This CDR3 is 14 amino acids long. The whole variable domain, remainder taken from reference TRBV28 and TRBJ2-3, is DVKVTQSSRYLVKRTGEKVFLECVQDMDHENMFWYRQDPGLGLRLIYFSYDVKMKEKGDIPEGYSVSREKKERFSLILESASTNQTSMYLCASTLRGATDTQYFGPGTRLTVL.

J is TRBJ2-6 and V is TRBV4-1, with a weak D call TRBD1 (5 bases). V gave up 0 bases and J gave up 0 bases, with 12 bases separating them. CDR1 is MGHRA and CDR2 is YSYEKL in the germline V gene. The CDR3 spans 18 residues. CDR3 loop: CASSQERDRASGANVLTF. CDR3 nucleotide sequence: TGCGCCAGCAGCCAAGAACGAGACAGAGCCTCTGGGGCCAACGTCCTGACTTTC.

This clonotype came up a few times. The chain combines TRBV10-3 with TRBJ2-1; 11 positions match TRBD2. Looked up from germline, CDR1 is ENHRY and CDR2 is SYGVKD. Trimming removed 6 bases from V and 5 bases from J; junction bases left unmatched: 3. The CDR3 sequence is 14 residues long. In nucleotides, the CDR3 is TGTGCCATCAGGCAGACTAGCGGGGACAATGAGCAGTTCTTC. Encoded protein: CAIRQTSGDNEQFF.

The genes are TRBV28 and TRBJ2-3; a possible D gene is TRBD2 (5 bases). The V gene's germline CDR1 is MDHEN and CDR2 SYDVKM. V was cut by 1 base and J by 4 bases, with 18 bases left in between. The CDR3 has 17 amino acids. The CDR3 coding sequence is TGTGCCAGCAGTTTATTGTCGGCTGGTGGGAGCGCAGATACGCAGTATTTT. The encoded protein is CASSLLSAGGSADTQYF. Full variable domain (rest looked up from reference TRBV28 and TRBJ2-3): DVKVTQSSRYLVKRTGEKVFLECVQDMDHENMFWYRQDPGLGLRLIYFSYDVKMKEKGDIPEGYSVSREKKERFSLILESASTNQTSMYLCASSLLSAGGSADTQYFGPGTRLTVL.

This clonotype showed up many times. The chain carries TRBV12-3 or TRBV12-4 and TRBJ1-1, with TRBD1 as a possible D gene (6 bases). The CDR3 covers 14 residues. V was pared by 5 bases and J by 1 base, with 11 bases between. The CDR3 sequence is CASSPLRGNTEAFF. Written as DNA, the CDR3 is TGTGCCAGCAGTCCCCTCAGGGGGAACACTGAAGCTTTCTTT.

This clonotype was counted ten times or more. The CDR3 protein is CSARGAGAYQETQYF. The CDR3 coding sequence is TGCAGTGCTAGAGGGGCGGGAGCGTACCAAGAGACCCAGTACTTC. The gene calls are TRBV20-1 and TRBJ2-5, with 7 bases matching TRBD2. The V gene end was trimmed by 1 base and the J gene end by 0 bases; junction bases not matched to a gene: 5. Germline V lookup: CDR1 DFQATT, CDR2 SNEGSKA (reference sequence). This CDR3 comprises 15 residues.

This clonotype was counted ten times or more. The V gene is TRBV29-1, the J gene TRBJ1-2; D is perhaps TRBD1 (5 bases). The germline gives CDR1 SQVTM, CDR2 ANQGSEA. V lost 8 bases to trimming and J lost 6 bases, with 19 bases between them. The CDR3 covers 13 residues. CDR3 bases: TGCAGCTCCCGGGGCGCCCCCTACGATGGCTACACCTTC. It translates to CSSRGAPYDGYTF.

The chain recombines TRBV5-1 with TRBJ2-7; D possibly corresponds to TRBD1 (6 bases). Per the germline V gene, CDR1 is SGHRS and CDR2 is YFSETQ. The CDR3 is made up of 14 amino acids. The V end was cut by 4 bases, the J end by 3 bases, with 14 bases between. DNA of the CDR3: TGCGCCAGCAGCACTCAGACAGGAGTCTACGAGCAGTACTTC. This gives the protein CASSTQTGVYEQYF.

This clonotype was counted many times. V and J are TRBV2 and TRBJ2-7, with TRBD1 as a possible D gene (6 bases). CDR1 SNHLY and CDR2 FYNNEI come from the germline V gene. V gave up 6 bases and J gave up 9 bases, with 15 bases separating them. The CDR3 has 12 amino acids. CDR3 coding DNA: TGTGCCAGCAGACAGGGTGAGGTGGCGCAGTACTTC. Protein sequence: CASRQGEVAQYF.

This clonotype was counted at least ten times. V usage is TRBV6-2 or TRBV6-3 and J usage is TRBJ2-2, with 11 bases lining up with TRBD2. This CDR3 contains 15 residues. The V and J ends lost 5 bases and 5 bases, in that order; junction bases with no gene match: 4. Germline lookup yields CDR1 MNHEY and CDR2 SVGEGT. The CDR3 loop is CASSTSGRVTGELFF. Written as DNA, the CDR3 is TGTGCCAGCAGTACTAGCGGGAGAGTTACCGGGGAGCTGTTTTTT.

This clonotype showed up many times. V gene TRBV19 combines with J gene TRBJ2-7; D remains unclear. Trimming left V 0 bases short and J 2 bases short, with 8 bases between. The germline V gene encodes CDR1 LNHDA and CDR2 SQIVND (reference sequence). There are 14 residues in the CDR3. CDR3 sequence (DNA): TGTGCCAGTAGTATAGATCGGCAGGCCTACGAGCAGTACTTC. This sequence encodes CASSIDRQAYEQYF.

This clonotype was counted many times. This sequence joins TRBV7-7 and TRBJ2-5, with D perhaps matching TRBD1 (6 bases). V was cut by 4 bases and J by 5 bases, with 14 bases left in between. The CDR3 is 14 residues long. The V gene's germline CDR1 is SSHAT and CDR2 FNYEAQ (reference sequence). The CDR3 DNA follows: TGTGCCAGCAGCTCAACCTCAGGGGAGGAGACCCAGTACTTC. Amino acid sequence: CASSSTSGEETQYF. Looking up the rest from reference TRBV7-7 and TRBJ2-5 gives the full variable domain: GAGVSQSPRYKVTKRGQDVTLRCDPISSHATLYWYQQALGQGPEFLTYFNYEAQPDKSGLPSDRFSAERPEGSISTLTIQRTEQRDSAMYRCASSSTSGEETQYFGPGTRLLVL.

This clonotype has at least ten counts. V usage is TRBV19 and J usage is TRBJ2-7; no clear D. The CDR3 loop spans 13 amino acids. Germline V gene sequence: CDR1 LNHDA, CDR2 SQIVND (reference sequence). V gave up 5 bases and J gave up 5 bases, with 13 bases separating them. CDR3 amino acids: CASSSRPGHEQYF. In nucleotides, the CDR3 is TGTGCCAGTAGTTCCCGTCCGGGCCACGAGCAGTACTTC.

This clonotype was detected many times. V is TRBV6-1 and J is TRBJ1-6, with D perhaps TRBD1 (6 bases). Trimming took off 8 bases at V and 5 bases at J, with 19 bases between the two ends. The CDR3 spans 16 residues. Per germline, CDR1 MNHNS and CDR2 SASEGT. This chain's CDR3 is CASFRGSGTHNSPLHF. As DNA, the CDR3 is TGTGCCAGCTTCAGGGGATCCGGGACTCATAATTCACCCCTCCACTTT.

This clonotype has a count of ten or more. The chain recombines TRBV2 with TRBJ2-7, with D tentatively TRBD1 (6 bases). Germline CDR1 and CDR2: SNHLY and FYNNEI. This CDR3 contains 14 residues. V gave up 3 bases and J gave up 3 bases, with 12 bases separating them. The CDR3 region is CASSEQGNGYEQYF. The CDR3 nucleotides read TGTGCCAGCAGTGAGCAGGGGAATGGCTACGAGCAGTACTTC.

This clonotype was found many times. The chain recombines TRBV11-1 with TRBJ2-5, with D uncertain. CDR3 size: 13 residues. The V end was cut by 2 bases, the J end by 3 bases, with 7 bases between. Per the germline V gene, CDR1 is SGHAT and CDR2 is FQDESV (reference sequence). The CDR3 bases are TGTGCCAGCAGCTTAAGGGAAAAAGAGACCCAGTACTTC. Protein sequence: CASSLREKETQYF.

This clonotype was observed many times. The J gene is TRBJ2-5, the V gene TRBV29-1; the D gene is possibly TRBD1 (6 bases). CDR1 and CDR2 from the germline V gene are SQVTM and ANQGSEA. The CDR3 totals 12 residues. V lost 6 bases to trimming and J lost 1 base, with 9 bases between them. CDR3 protein: CSVLTGQETQYF. In DNA form, the CDR3 reads TGCAGCGTCCTGACAGGCCAAGAGACCCAGTACTTC. Using reference TRBV29-1 and TRBJ2-5 for the parts outside the CDR3, the full variable domain is SAVISQKPSRDICQRGTSLTIQCQVDSQVTMMFWYRQQPGQSLTLIATANQGSEATYESGFVIDKFPISRPNLTFSTLTVSNMSPEDSSIYLCSVLTGQETQYFGPGTRLLVL.

This clonotype was detected many times. Written as DNA, the CDR3 is TGTGCCAGCAGTCCCTGGGTGGCAGGGACCTACGAGCAGTACTTC. Residues: CASSPWVAGTYEQYF. The V and J genes are TRBV27 and TRBJ2-7, with D possibly matching TRBD1 (5 bases). V dropped 5 bases and J dropped 2 bases, with 16 bases sitting between them. This CDR3 comprises 15 residues. Germline V CDR1 and CDR2: MNHEY, SMNVEV (reference sequence).

This clonotype appeared a few times. V usage is TRBV3-1 and J usage is TRBJ1-3, with TRBD1 as a possible D gene (5 bases). Trimming took off 4 bases at V and 4 bases at J, with 8 bases between the two ends. The CDR3 has 13 residues. From germline, CDR1 is LGHDT and CDR2 YNNKEL (reference sequence). CDR3 in amino acids: CASSRQGGNTIYF. CDR3 bases: TGTGCCAGCAGCCGGCAGGGAGGAAACACCATATATTTT.

The V and J genes are TRBV11-2 and TRBJ2-1, with TRBD2 matching 8 bases. Germline V gene lookup returns CDR1 SGHAT and CDR2 FQNNGV. There are 15 residues in the CDR3. The ends lost 2 bases at V and 7 bases at J; junction bases unmatched: 7. Written as DNA, the CDR3 is TGTGCCAGCAGCTTAATGTTAGCGGGACGTAATGAGCAGTTCTTC. Protein product: CASSLMLAGRNEQFF. The full variable domain, completed using reference TRBV11-2 and TRBJ2-1, is EAGVAQSPRYKIIEKRQSVAFWCNPISGHATLYWYQQILGQGPKLLIQFQNNGVVDDSQLPKDRFSAERLKGVDSTLKIQPAKLEDSAVYLCASSLMLAGRNEQFFGPGTRLTVL.

This clonotype was recorded only once. This rearrangement joins TRBV19 to TRBJ2-1; D call uncertain. Germline V CDR1 and CDR2: LNHDA, SQIVND (reference sequence). Trimming took 5 bases from V and 10 from J, leaving 12 bases between them. The CDR3 loop spans 12 amino acids. This chain's CDR3 is CASSPRADEQFF. CDR3 coding DNA: TGTGCCAGTAGTCCCCGAGCCGACGAGCAGTTCTTC. Based on the CDR3 plus reference TRBV19 and TRBJ2-1, the full variable domain is DGGITQSPKYLFRKEGQNVTLSCEQNLNHDAMYWYRQDPGQGLRLIYYSQIVNDFQKGDIAEGYSVSREKKESFPLTVTSAQKNPTAFYLCASSPRADEQFFGPGTRLTVL.

This clonotype was picked up many times. This chain connects TRBV6-5 to TRBJ2-2; D is perhaps TRBD1 (6 bases). The V gene lost 6 bases and the J gene lost 3 bases, with 14 bases spanning the gap. Germline CDR1 and CDR2: MNHEY and SVGAGI. The CDR3 loop spans 15 amino acids. The CDR3 spells CASSSGAVYTGELFF. DNA of the CDR3: TGTGCCAGCAGCTCAGGGGCAGTTTACACCGGGGAGCTGTTTTTT.

The sample holds many counts of this clonotype. The chain carries TRBV7-9 and TRBJ2-7; 10 nucleotides align to TRBD2. J gave up 6 bases and V 5 bases, and 10 bases lay outside the gene matches. The CDR3 has 15 amino acids. Germline CDR1 and CDR2: SEHNR and FQNEAQ (reference sequence). The CDR3 DNA reads TGTGCCAGCAGCGACCCGACTAGCGGGTCTTCCGAGCAGTACTTC. Translating it yields CASSDPTSGSSEQYF.

This clonotype came up many times. DNA of the CDR3: TGTGCCAGCAGCCAAGCGTCGGGAGGATCCGAGCAGTACTTC. This gives the protein CASSQASGGSEQYF. The rearrangement links TRBV4-2 to TRBJ2-7; 7 bases map to TRBD2. Trimming took 1 base from V and 6 from J; bases not matched to a gene: 6. CDR3 length: 14 residues. CDR1 is LGHNA and CDR2 is YNFKEQ in the germline V gene.

This clonotype was seen at least ten times. The chain carries TRBV20-1 and TRBJ2-5; 9 bases are a match to TRBD1. CDR3 size: 14 residues. V trimming: 5 bases; J trimming: 2 bases; junction bases outside the gene matches: 6. Germline V gives CDR1 DFQATT, CDR2 SNEGSKA (reference sequence). CDR3 loop: CSAPRTGVQETQYF. In DNA, the CDR3 is TGCAGTGCTCCCCGGACAGGGGTTCAAGAGACCCAGTACTTC.

This clonotype was seen at least ten times. This rearrangement joins TRBV27 to TRBJ2-7; D perhaps matches TRBD2 (6 bases). With 8 bases removed from V and 7 bases from J, the gap between germline ends came to 18 bases. CDR3 length: 13 amino acids. Germline-derived CDR1 and CDR2 are MNHEY and SMNVEV (reference sequence). CDR3 nucleotide sequence: TGTGCCAGCGGTGATGGCGGGGCAGGTGAGCAGTACTTC. Its protein product is CASGDGGAGEQYF.